One sample yielded the 23 T cell receptor beta chains listed below, sequenced in a study of human T cells and chemical hapten exposure. Time point of the sample: patch test 2, 6 weeks after DPC sensitization. Treatment: therapeutic diphenylcyclopropenone sensitization with weekly scalp DPC. TCRdb processed the RACE reads anew with MiXCR; each CDR3 protein has one entry. This sample has tens of thousands of distinct CDR3 sequences; around 3.2% occur once, and the top ten carry about 7.4%. Source: whole blood, taken in connection with sensitization to the hapten diphenylcyclopropenone (DPC). The receptors stem from a man aged 35 to 55 with alopecia areata. Some clones in this sample may be carry-over from other donors' samples.

This clonotype was observed at least ten times. The CDR3 sequence: CASSRTGTSGSWDTQYF. CDR3 DNA: TGTGCCAGCAGTCGAACCGGGACTAGCGGGTCATGGGATACGCAGTATTTT. The V gene is TRBV7-3, the J gene TRBJ2-3, with 12 bases identical to TRBD2. Per germline, CDR1 SGHTA and CDR2 FQGTGA. CDR3 length equals 17 residues. Unmatched junction bases numbered 13, after V lost 6 bases and J lost 6 bases.

This clonotype was counted ten times or more. The CDR3 ends on some other residue instead of the conserved phenylalanine or tryptophan, so this is likely a read error. The DNA is omitted, as the CDR3 cannot be located on it reliably, and the CDR3 follows TCRdb's listing. The chain recombines TRBV24-1 with TRBJ1-2. Termini included, the CDR3 measures 9 amino acids. CDR1 KGHDR and CDR2 SFDVKD come from the germline V gene. The CDR3 loop reads CATSDLRSN.

Many counts were recorded for this clonotype. The chain carries TRBV3-1 and TRBJ2-7, with 7 bases identical to TRBD1. Trimming took 1 base from V and 6 from J; bases not matched to a gene: 6. The CDR3 loop spans 14 amino acids. Germline-derived CDR1 and CDR2 are LGHDT and YNNKEL (reference sequence). For the CDR3, the DNA is TGTGCCAGCAGCCAAGTTAGGACAGGACTCGAGCAGTACTTC. It encodes CASSQVRTGLEQYF.

This clonotype was recorded only once. The conserved phenylalanine or tryptophan is not found at the CDR3 terminus, so this likely reflects a read error. The chain links TRBV4-2 to TRBJ2-7; tentatively, D is TRBD2 (7 bases). CDR1 is LGHNA, CDR2 YNFKEQ, per germline. The length of the CDR3 is 16 residues. CDR3: CVSSQEGGLLSYEQYL. CDR3 bases: TGTGTCAGCAGCCAAGAAGGGGGACTACTATCCTACGAGCAGTACCTC.

This clonotype was picked up many times. The chain links TRBV28 to TRBJ1-1, with D tentatively TRBD1 (5 bases). V was clipped by 6 bases and J by 4 bases, with 9 bases between them. This CDR3 region has 12 residues. The germline gives CDR1 MDHEN, CDR2 SYDVKM. The CDR3: CASSFDSTEAFF. CDR3 nucleotide sequence: TGTGCCAGCAGCTTCGACAGCACTGAAGCTTTCTTT.

There are many counts of this clonotype. V is TRBV4-2 and J is TRBJ2-6, with D uncertain. From germline, CDR1 is LGHNA and CDR2 YNFKEQ. CDR3 length equals 15 residues. V was shortened by 1 base and J by 0 bases, with 4 bases between the two germline ends. CDR3 DNA sequence: TGTGCCAGCAGCCAAGCGGGCTCTGGGGCCAACGTCCTGACTTTC. This sequence encodes CASSQAGSGANVLTF.

This clonotype showed up many times. The chain employs TRBV6-5 and TRBJ2-6, with a possible D match to TRBD1 (6 bases). The CDR3 has 16 amino acids. Trimming removed 5 bases from V and 0 bases from J, with 11 bases in between. Germline lookup yields CDR1 MNHEY and CDR2 SVGAGI. DNA for the CDR3: TGTGCCAGCAGTCGCACAGGGCGCTCTGGGGCCAACGTCCTGACTTTC. It specifies CASSRTGRSGANVLTF.

This clonotype turned up a few times. This chain links TRBV5-1 with TRBJ1-1; D perhaps matches TRBD1 (6 bases). Trimming pared 4 bases from V and 0 bases from J, leaving 13 bases between. Germline assignment: CDR1 SGHRS and CDR2 YFSETQ. The CDR3 length is 15 residues. In DNA form, the CDR3 reads TGCGCCAGCAGCCCACATGGGACACTGAACACTGAAGCTTTCTTT. Translation gives CASSPHGTLNTEAFF.

This clonotype was counted at least ten times. This chain's CDR3 is CASSSNFFGGYGYTF. The CDR3 DNA reads as TGTGCCAGCAGTTCGAATTTTTTCGGAGGCTATGGCTACACCTTC. The rearrangement joins TRBV28 to TRBJ1-2; D unclear. Germline values: CDR1 MDHEN, CDR2 SYDVKM. The CDR3 covers 15 residues. V lost 4 bases, J lost 4 bases, and 16 bases lay in between.

This clonotype was seen many times. V is TRBV6-5 and J is TRBJ2-7; D gene ambiguous. V was trimmed by 0 bases and J by 5 bases, leaving 11 bases between them. CDR1 is MNHEY, CDR2 SVGAGI, per germline. This CDR3 has 14 residues. The CDR3 reads CASSYSRASDEQYF. The CDR3 DNA follows: TGTGCCAGCAGTTACTCAAGGGCCAGCGACGAGCAGTACTTC.

This clonotype was detected many times. The DNA of the CDR3 is TGTGCCAGCAGTTTAGTTGACATATCCACAGATACGCAGTATTTT. This translates into CASSLVDISTDTQYF. The chain joins TRBV12-3 or TRBV12-4 to TRBJ2-3; D is unresolved. CDR3 length: 15 amino acids. V was pared by 1 base and J by 2 bases, with 10 bases between.

A few counts support this clonotype. The chain links TRBV11-2 to TRBJ2-4; a possible D gene is TRBD1 (5 bases). From germline, CDR1 is SGHAT and CDR2 FQNNGV. Between the trimmed V and J ends, which lost 1 base and 3 bases, there was a span of 13 bases. This CDR3 is built from 16 residues. This CDR3 is CASSLVRQGGKNIQYF. The CDR3 nucleotides read TGTGCCAGCAGCTTAGTAAGGCAGGGCGGCAAAAACATTCAGTACTTC.

This clonotype has at least ten counts. The V and J genes are TRBV3-1 and TRBJ2-1, with TRBD1 matching 7 bases. The J segment lost 7 bases and the V segment lost 1 base, leaving 7 bases of the junction unmatched. This CDR3 region has 15 residues. CDR1 is LGHDT and CDR2 is YNNKEL in the germline V gene (reference sequence). As DNA, the CDR3 is TGTGCCAGCAGCCAAGGTAGGGGGCGAGGGAATGAGCAGTTCTTC. This sequence encodes CASSQGRGRGNEQFF.

At least ten counts were recorded for this clonotype. The rearrangement links TRBV24-1 to TRBJ2-3; D not resolved. Trimming removed 3 bases from V and 4 bases from J, with 7 bases in between. In germline, CDR1 is KGHDR, CDR2 SFDVKD. The CDR3 contains 13 residues. The CDR3 bases are TGTGCCACCAGTGATGGCGGAGCAGATACGCAGTATTTT. Protein product: CATSDGGADTQYF.

This clonotype has ten or more counts. The chain recombines TRBV20-1 with TRBJ1-1; 9 bases align to TRBD1. Germline CDR1 is DFQATT and CDR2 is SNEGSKA (reference sequence). Trimming removed 0 bases from V and 2 bases from J; junction bases left unmatched: 4. This CDR3 contains 15 residues. The CDR3 DNA sequence: TGCAGTGCTAGAGACAGGACAGGGGCAAACACTGAAGCTTTCTTT. This codes for CSARDRTGANTEAFF.

This clonotype has ten or more counts. This rearrangement joins TRBV6-1 to TRBJ2-7; D remains unclear. The germline V and J ends were trimmed by 10 bases and 2 bases, with 12 bases remaining between them. CDR1 is MNHNS, CDR2 SASEGT, per germline. CDR3 length: 12 amino acids. The CDR3 DNA reads as TGTGCCAACGGCCCCGGCACCTACGAGCAGTACTTC. It yields the protein CANGPGTYEQYF.

The sample holds many counts of this clonotype. The chain recombines TRBV27 with TRBJ2-3; 8 bases are shared with TRBD2. This CDR3 region has 18 residues. Germline CDR1 is MNHEY and CDR2 is SMNVEV (reference sequence). The V gene end was trimmed by 4 bases and the J gene end by 0 bases; junction bases not matched to a gene: 12. The CDR3 nucleotides are TGTGCCAGCAGTTCCGCCGGGGTTGGCGGGGGGAGCACAGATACGCAGTATTTT. This gives the protein CASSSAGVGGGSTDTQYF.

In this sample, this clonotype turned up many times. The rearrangement uses TRBV27 and TRBJ2-3; maybe TRBD1 (5 bases). Trimming left V 10 bases short and J 2 bases short, with 19 bases between. Germline V gene data show CDR1 as MNHEY and CDR2 as SMNVEV (reference sequence). The CDR3 sequence is 15 residues long. The CDR3 DNA reads as TGTGCCACCCTACATTGGGGCTTGGACACAGATACGCAGTATTTT. Translated, it gives CATLHWGLDTDTQYF.

The V and J genes are TRBV11-3 and TRBJ2-1; D is perhaps TRBD1 (6 bases). The CDR3 extends over 15 amino acids. Germline CDR1 SGHNT, CDR2 YENEEA. V was cut by 5 bases and J by 2 bases, with 13 bases left in between. In DNA, the CDR3 is TGTGCCAGCAGCCCTACAGGGAACCCCTACAATGAGCAGTTCTTC. This encodes CASSPTGNPYNEQFF.

In its sample, this clonotype was seen many times. J is TRBJ1-4 and V is TRBV9, with TRBD1 matching over 11 bases. The CDR3 consists of 15 residues. Trimming took 3 bases from V and 6 from J; bases not matched to a gene: 4. Germline loops: CDR1 SGDLS, CDR2 YYNGEE. CDR3 DNA sequence: TGTGCCAGCAGCGCCAGGACAGGGGGCTATGAAAAACTGTTTTTT. It translates to CASSARTGGYEKLFF.

Many counts were recorded for this clonotype. The CDR3 DNA reads as TGTGCCAGCAGTTTGGGGGATCGGTGGGAGACCCAGTACTTC. Translating gives CASSLGDRWETQYF. This chain links TRBV27 with TRBJ2-5; D could derive from TRBD1 or TRBD2 (5 bases each). V was trimmed by 3 bases and J by 5 bases, leaving 13 bases between them. The germline V gene has CDR1 MNHEY and CDR2 SMNVEV (reference sequence). The CDR3 consists of 14 residues.

The sample holds many counts of this clonotype. This chain connects TRBV5-1 to TRBJ2-1; TRBD2 agrees at 7 bases. This CDR3 region has 15 residues. Looked up from germline, CDR1 is SGHRS and CDR2 is YFSETQ. Trimming took 4 bases from V and 2 from J; bases not matched to a gene: 6. CDR3 DNA sequence: TGCGCCAGCAGCCCTCGCGGGAGCACCTACAATGAGCAGTTCTTC. It is translated as CASSPRGSTYNEQFF.

The chain is built from TRBV20-1 and TRBJ2-1; possible D gene TRBD2, 6 bases. Between the trimmed V and J ends, which lost 6 bases and 5 bases, there was a span of 11 bases. The CDR3 is 12 amino acids. Germline V gene data show CDR1 as DFQATT and CDR2 as SNEGSKA (reference sequence). In DNA, the CDR3 is TGCAGTGCACCGACTAGACACAATGAGCAGTTCTTC. Translated, it gives CSAPTRHNEQFF.